These 9 T cell receptor beta chains share one sample of origin, sequenced in a study of PD-L1 blockade in urothelial cancer. Indicated time point: pretreatment peripheral blood. Profiling relied on immunoSEQ multiplex PCR, and the TCRdb table lists in-frame clones only, not all of them. The repertoire holds roughly 45,000 clones, with over 75% as singletons. Here the sequenced sample was PBMCs, taken around atezolizumab (anti-PD-L1) treatment. Every receptor here comes from a man aged 55 to 69 with urothelial cancer.

This chain links TRBV9 with TRBJ1-3, with no clear D. The ends were cut back, 4 bases at V and 5 bases at J, with 10 bases in the middle. Germline lookup yields CDR1 SGDLS and CDR2 YYNGEE. The CDR3 has 13 residues. CDR3: CASSIALRNTIYF. The CDR3 DNA reads TGTGCCAGCAGCATAGCTCTAAGAAACACCATATATTTT.

The chain has TRBV7-2 and TRBJ2-3; D is perhaps TRBD1 (6 bases). This CDR3 contains 13 residues. Germline CDR1 is SGHTA and CDR2 is FQGNSA. Trimming shortened V by 5 bases and J by 6 bases, and 12 bases separated the two germline ends. The CDR3 nucleotides are TGTGCCAGCAGCCTACCGGACAGCGATACGCAGTATTTT. Translated, it gives CASSLPDSDTQYF.

The V and J genes are TRBV5-4 and TRBJ1-6, with a tentative D call TRBD1 (5 bases). The CDR3 is 14 residues long. Germline V gives CDR1 SGHNT, CDR2 YYREEE (reference sequence). The V and J ends lost 2 bases and 7 bases respectively, with 10 bases between them. CDR3 DNA sequence: TGTGCCAGCAGCTTCGGGGGGTCGAATTCACCCCTCCACTTT. Protein product: CASSFGGSNSPLHF.

The rearrangement links TRBV4-2 to TRBJ2-1, with TRBD2 matching over 13 bases. This CDR3 region has 18 residues. Trimming took 1 base from V and 8 from J; bases not matched to a gene: 11. Per germline, CDR1 LGHNA and CDR2 YNFKEQ. DNA of the CDR3: TGTGCCAGCAGCCAAGGAATGGGAGGACTAGCGGGAGAGGATGAGCAGTTCTTC. Translated, it gives CASSQGMGGLAGEDEQFF.

The rearrangement uses TRBV27 and TRBJ2-3; unclear D gene. V dropped 6 bases and J dropped 4 bases, with 11 bases sitting between them. CDR1 MNHEY and CDR2 SMNVEV come from the germline V gene (reference sequence). The CDR3 has 13 residues. In nucleotides, the CDR3 is TGTGCCAGCAGGACAACCCACCCAGATACGCAGTATTTT. It yields the protein CASRTTHPDTQYF.

This clone has a single count. V gene TRBV10-2 combines with J gene TRBJ1-5, with D tentatively TRBD1 (6 bases). Germline V CDR1 and CDR2: WSHSY, SAAADI. The CDR3 has 16 residues. Trimming left V 0 bases short and J 6 bases short, with 15 bases between. CDR3 bases: TGCGCCAGCAGTGAGTCGAGAGCTGGGGGCGCTCAGCCCCAGCATTTT. Protein product: CASSESRAGGAQPQHF.

The chain joins TRBV28 to TRBJ1-4; 9 nucleotides align to TRBD1. The CDR3 sequence is 15 residues long. Germline CDR1 MDHEN, CDR2 SYDVKM. V dropped 6 bases and J dropped 4; count of bases not matched to a gene: 6. CDR3 bases: TGTGCCAGCAGCTCAACAGGGGGCAGTAATGAAAAACTGTTTTTT. Translation gives CASSSTGGSNEKLFF.

The V gene is TRBV5-1, the J gene TRBJ2-1, with TRBD2 identical over 16 bases. J lost 4 bases, V lost 3 bases, and 4 bases had no gene match. This CDR3 has 17 residues. Germline V gene lookup returns CDR1 SGHRS and CDR2 YFSETQ. For the CDR3, the DNA is TGCGCCAGCAGCTACGGGACTAGCGGGGGGGCGTACAATGAGCAGTTCTTC. Protein: CASSYGTSGGAYNEQFF.

The V gene is TRBV28, the J gene TRBJ2-7; 8 nucleotides match TRBD1. The germline CDR1 and CDR2 sequences are MDHEN and SYDVKM. This CDR3 is built from 12 residues. J lost 4 bases, V lost 8 bases, and 4 bases had no gene match. CDR3 sequence: CASSGGFYEQYF. CDR3 bases: TGTGCCAGCTCAGGGGGCTTTTACGAGCAGTACTTC.